The clone carrying this T cell receptor (beta chain) has ten or more counts. Its matching antigen is unknown. The data are from a study of molecular identifiers for immune sequencing clone quantification. Study in general: Four of five RNA aliquots from about 19,000 or 110,000 naive CD8 T cells were sequenced.

TCRdb re-called the PCR reads with MiXCR, one entry per CDR3 protein. The top ten hold approximately 0.8% of the sample, which has about 300,000 distinct CDR3 sequences, over 20% seen once. Study results and limitations: Detectable among one million naive cells, according to reports, was Jurkat TCR RNA spiked in from one cell.

Germline-derived CDR1 and CDR2 are DFQATT and SNEGSKA (reference sequence). This CDR3 contains 14 residues. J gave up 2 bases and V 5 bases, and 6 bases lay outside the gene matches. The receptor comes from a human donor in good health. Some libraries in this study had Jurkat cell RNA spiked in. Sample: naive CD8+ T cells from blood, with Jurkat cell RNA spiked in. Sample subset: FACS-sorted CD8+CD4-CCR7+CD45RA+ naive T cells. The chain uses TRBV20-1 and TRBJ2-3; 8 bases are shared with TRBD2. The CDR3 DNA is TGCAGTGCTCCCGGACTAGCTGCCACAGATACGCAGTATTTT. The encoded protein is CSAPGLAATDTQYF.